Each of the 30 T cell receptor beta chains below was sequenced from the same sample in a study of shared clonotypes between healthy human individuals (dated by TCRdb to the early 2020s). Libraries were built with the immunoSEQ multiplex PCR assay. Held by TCRdb, this immuneACCESS table contains in-frame sequences only and omits some clones. Under half of the omission traces to an unresolved V gene where checked; the cause of the rest is unknown. The sample table shows a few million clones, and nearly 97% are seen once. The leading ten clones occupy around 0.13% of the sample. The sequencing input was naive CD4+ T cells sorted from blood. Interpreted using the paper, the cell subset or site label stands for: CD45RA+ positively selected. These receptor sequences come from a man aged 18 to 30 in good health.

This chain connects TRBV7-2 to TRBJ2-7, with 9 bases that match TRBD1. V lost 1 base, J lost 5 bases, and 3 bases stayed unmatched. The CDR3 is 14 residues long. Per the germline V gene, CDR1 is SGHTA and CDR2 is FQGNSA. DNA of the CDR3: TGTGCCAGCAGCTTAGGAGGACAGGGGAACGAGCAGTACTTC. Protein sequence: CASSLGGQGNEQYF. The full variable domain, with the rest looked up from reference TRBV7-2 and TRBJ2-7, is GAGVSQSPSNKVTEKGKDVELRCDPISGHTALYWYRQSLGQGLEFLIYFQGNSAPDKSGLPSDRFSAERTGGSVSTLTIQRTQQEDSAVYLCASSLGGQGNEQYFGPGTRLTVT.

The rearrangement uses TRBV7-2 and TRBJ1-3; D is unresolved. CDR1 is SGHTA, CDR2 FQGNSA, per germline. V dropped 4 bases and J dropped 2 bases, with 12 bases sitting between them. The CDR3 covers 15 residues. The CDR3 sequence: CASSSRSGAGNTIYF. The DNA of the CDR3 is TGTGCCAGCAGCTCCCGGTCTGGGGCTGGAAACACCATATATTTT.

The gene calls are TRBV19 and TRBJ2-3; 7 nucleotides line up with TRBD1. The CDR3 loop spans 13 amino acids. V was clipped by 4 bases and J by 3 bases; unmatched bases: 1. Germline V gene lookup returns CDR1 LNHDA and CDR2 SQIVND (reference sequence). CDR3 region: CASSTTGTDTQYF. CDR3 nucleotides: TGTGCCAGTAGTACGACAGGGACAGATACGCAGTATTTT.

The gene calls are TRBV6-6 and TRBJ2-7; 9 positions agree with TRBD1. The CDR3 covers 13 residues. V gave up 7 bases and J gave up 4 bases; unmatched junction bases: 5. Germline V gives CDR1 MNHNY, CDR2 SVGAGI (reference sequence). Written as DNA, the CDR3 is TGTGCCAGCAAGGGACAGGGCGTGTACGAGCAGTACTTC. Translating it yields CASKGQGVYEQYF.

The chain recombines TRBV7-9 with TRBJ2-7, with D perhaps TRBD1 or TRBD2 (5 bases each). The CDR3 runs 14 residues. CDR1 and CDR2 from the germline V gene are SEHNR and FQNEAQ (reference sequence). V was clipped by 4 bases and J by 6 bases, with 16 bases between them. The DNA of the CDR3 is TGTGCCAGCAGCTCCAACCAGGGACGAGGCGAGCAGTACTTC. Translated: CASSSNQGRGEQYF.

V is TRBV27 and J is TRBJ1-1; no firm D call. V was pared by 0 bases and J by 4 bases, with 12 bases between. The germline V gene encodes CDR1 MNHEY and CDR2 SMNVEV (reference sequence). This CDR3 has 15 amino acids. The CDR3 DNA follows: TGTGCCAGCAGTTTATCGACCCGGGGATCCACTGAAGCTTTCTTT. This codes for CASSLSTRGSTEAFF.

The chain joins TRBV14 to TRBJ2-7; possible D gene TRBD2, 5 bases. V was clipped by 2 bases and J by 2 bases, with 13 bases between them. Germline V gives CDR1 SGHDN, CDR2 FVKESK. This CDR3 has 15 amino acids. The CDR3, as DNA: TGTGCCAGCAGCCAATGGAGAGCTAGCCCCTACGAGCAGTACTTC. It encodes CASSQWRASPYEQYF.

Comments on this clone: Other DNA sequences in the sample encode the same CDR3. The chain is built from TRBV2 and TRBJ2-7, with D maybe TRBD2 (5 bases). Trimming shortened V by 4 bases and J by 3 bases, and 7 bases separated the two germline ends. Per germline, CDR1 SNHLY and CDR2 FYNNEI. The CDR3 sequence is 12 residues long. The CDR3 DNA reads TGTGCCAGCAGTGTCGAGGGCTACGAGCAGTACTTC. Protein: CASSVEGYEQYF.

The genes are TRBV19 and TRBJ2-5; 10 nucleotides match TRBD1. The V gene end was trimmed by 5 bases and the J gene end by 5 bases; junction bases not matched to a gene: 5. This CDR3 contains 14 residues. Germline V gene lookup returns CDR1 LNHDA and CDR2 SQIVND (reference sequence). This chain's CDR3 is CASSFGTGVETQYF. The CDR3 DNA reads as TGTGCCAGTAGTTTCGGGACAGGGGTTGAGACCCAGTACTTC. Together with reference TRBV19 and TRBJ2-5, the CDR3 gives the full variable domain: DGGITQSPKYLFRKEGQNVTLSCEQNLNHDAMYWYRQDPGQGLRLIYYSQIVNDFQKGDIAEGYSVSREKKESFPLTVTSAQKNPTAFYLCASSFGTGVETQYFGPGTRLLVL.

Details on this clone: Different DNA sequences within this sample yield the same CDR3. The chain employs TRBV7-9 and TRBJ2-3; TRBD1 agrees at 8 bases. V gave up 3 bases and J gave up 1 base; unmatched junction bases: 6. Germline lookup yields CDR1 SEHNR and CDR2 FQNEAQ (reference sequence). This CDR3 is built from 16 residues. CDR3: CASSFLSGQGTDTQYF. The CDR3 bases are TGTGCCAGCAGCTTTTTGTCGGGACAGGGCACAGATACGCAGTATTTT.

The chain joins TRBV2 to TRBJ1-6; no clear D gene. The CDR3 is 13 amino acids. V was shortened by 6 bases and J by 2 bases, with 5 bases between the two germline ends. Germline loops: CDR1 SNHLY, CDR2 FYNNEI. CDR3 region: CASRVTYNSPLHF. The CDR3 coding sequence is TGTGCCAGCAGAGTAACCTATAATTCACCCCTCCACTTT.

With respect to this clone: Within the sample, other DNA sequences also encode this same CDR3. The J gene is TRBJ1-3, the V gene TRBV5-1; TRBD1 agrees at 7 bases. The CDR3 is 15 residues long. Per germline, CDR1 SGHRS and CDR2 YFSETQ. V lost 0 bases, J lost 2 bases, and 2 bases stayed unmatched. The CDR3, as DNA: TGCGCCAGCAGCTTGGACAGGGGTCCTGGAAACACCATATATTTT. It specifies CASSLDRGPGNTIYF.

The V call is TRBV9, the J call TRBJ2-3, with 7 bases identical to TRBD2. Trimming at V came to 4 bases and at J to 3 bases, leaving 20 bases not matched to a gene. This CDR3 is built from 19 residues. CDR1 and CDR2 (germline): SGDLS, YYNGEE. This chain's CDR3 is CASSRSGLAGPVTTDTQYF. The CDR3 bases are TGTGCCAGCAGCCGGAGCGGGTTAGCGGGCCCTGTGACAACAGATACGCAGTATTTT.

The chain employs TRBV27 and TRBJ2-3, with 7 bases fitting TRBD2. V lost 1 base, J lost 2 bases, and 6 bases stayed unmatched. This CDR3 spans 16 amino acids. Germline V gene lookup returns CDR1 MNHEY and CDR2 SMNVEV (reference sequence). CDR3 DNA: TGTGCCAGCAGTTTATGGGGACGGGAGGTCACAGATACGCAGTATTTT. This codes for CASSLWGREVTDTQYF.

The V gene is TRBV5-1, the J gene TRBJ1-1; D is possibly TRBD1 (5 bases). CDR3 length: 16 residues. V was trimmed by 0 bases and J by 5 bases, leaving 17 bases between them. Germline CDR1 reads SGHRS; CDR2 reads YFSETQ. DNA for the CDR3: TGCGCCAGCAGCTTGGTGGAGGCCCCAGGGAGGACTGAAGCTTTCTTT. Translation gives CASSLVEAPGRTEAFF.

The chain couples TRBV5-1 to TRBJ1-4; possible D gene TRBD1, 6 bases. Between the trimmed V and J ends, which lost 4 bases and 7 bases, there was a span of 14 bases. Per the germline V gene, CDR1 is SGHRS and CDR2 is YFSETQ. The CDR3 is 14 amino acids. The CDR3: CASSAGVSGEKLFF. The DNA of the CDR3 is TGCGCCAGCAGCGCAGGGGTGAGTGGTGAAAAACTGTTTTTT.

The chain recombines TRBV18 with TRBJ2-2; 10 bases line up with TRBD2. V lost 4 bases and J lost 4; bases outside the gene matches: 6. This CDR3 region has 16 residues. CDR1 and CDR2 from the germline V gene are KGHSH and LQKENI. CDR3 amino acids: CASSQLLAGATGELFF. The CDR3 DNA reads TGTGCCAGCTCACAACTTCTAGCGGGGGCCACCGGGGAGCTGTTTTTT.

The V and J genes are TRBV5-1 and TRBJ1-1, with D uncertain. Between the trimmed V and J ends, which lost 4 bases and 1 base, there was a span of 11 bases. This CDR3 contains 14 residues. CDR1 and CDR2 (germline): SGHRS, YFSETQ. The DNA of the CDR3 is TGCGCCAGCAGCCAAGGACTTGCGAACACTGAAGCTTTCTTT. It translates to CASSQGLANTEAFF.

Only a few counts were recorded for this clone. Other nucleotide sequences from this sample produce the same CDR3. The chain carries TRBV19 and TRBJ2-7, with D tentatively TRBD2 (6 bases). Germline V lookup: CDR1 LNHDA, CDR2 SQIVND (reference sequence). The CDR3 loop spans 14 amino acids. Between the trimmed V and J ends, which lost 0 bases and 0 bases, there was a span of 6 bases. Here the CDR3 reads CASSIDGSSYEQYF. The CDR3 DNA is TGTGCCAGTAGTATAGACGGGAGCTCCTACGAGCAGTACTTC.

V and J are TRBV29-1 and TRBJ1-2; 7 positions match TRBD1. The trim removed 6 bases at V and 0 bases at J, leaving 13 bases unmatched. This CDR3 comprises 16 residues. Germline V CDR1 and CDR2: SQVTM, ANQGSEA. CDR3 in amino acids: CSVEGLTGTANYGYTF. CDR3 coding DNA: TGCAGCGTCGAGGGGTTAACCGGGACAGCTAACTATGGCTACACCTTC.

This chain uses TRBV11-2 with TRBJ2-1; D gene unclear. V lost 5 bases and J lost 6, with 14 bases in between. This CDR3 has 14 amino acids. The germline V gene has CDR1 SGHAT and CDR2 FQNNGV. The CDR3: CASSPRAPGNEQFF. CDR3 coding DNA: TGTGCCAGCAGCCCCCGGGCCCCAGGCAATGAGCAGTTCTTC.

The V call is TRBV5-4, the J call TRBJ2-1; D call uncertain. V lost 0 bases to trimming and J lost 8 bases, with 12 bases between them. CDR1 is SGHNT and CDR2 is YYREEE in the germline V gene (reference sequence). The CDR3 has 14 amino acids. The CDR3 DNA follows: TGTGCCAGCAGCTTGGCGGCCCCTTCCGATGAGCAGTTCTTC. This gives the protein CASSLAAPSDEQFF.

V usage is TRBV9 and J usage is TRBJ2-7, with TRBD2 matching over 8 bases. The CDR3 covers 17 residues. Germline values: CDR1 SGDLS, CDR2 YYNGEE. Trimming cost V 3 bases and J 2 bases; bases outside gene matches: 13. CDR3 protein: CASSASGGGHLTYEQYF. The CDR3 region has the DNA TGTGCCAGCAGCGCCTCTGGCGGGGGGCACTTGACCTACGAGCAGTACTTC. The full variable domain, completed using reference TRBV9 and TRBJ2-7, is DSGVTQTPKHLITATGQRVTLRCSPRSGDLSVYWYQQSLDQGLQFLIQYYNGEERAKGNILERFSAQQFPDLHSELNLSSLELGDSALYFCASSASGGGHLTYEQYFGPGTRLTVT.

Regarding this clone: Different DNA sequences within this sample yield the same CDR3. The J gene is TRBJ1-1, the V gene TRBV2; D perhaps matches TRBD1 (6 bases). Trimming pared 5 bases from V and 0 bases from J, leaving 7 bases between. The CDR3 is 13 residues long. Germline values: CDR1 SNHLY, CDR2 FYNNEI. In nucleotides, the CDR3 is TGTGCCAGCAGTACAGGGATGAACACTGAAGCTTTCTTT. It yields the protein CASSTGMNTEAFF.

CDR3 in amino acids: CASSVSSGIQETQYF. The CDR3 DNA reads TGTGCCAGCAGCGTATCTAGCGGAATTCAAGAGACCCAGTACTTC. The rearrangement links TRBV9 to TRBJ2-5; TRBD2 matches 7 bases. The CDR3 is made up of 15 amino acids. V lost 1 base and J lost 2; bases outside the gene matches: 5. CDR1 and CDR2 (germline): SGDLS, YYNGEE.

This chain joins TRBV6-5 and TRBJ2-5, with D perhaps TRBD2 (5 bases). The CDR3 totals 13 residues. Trimming removed 6 bases at V and 7 bases at J, with 15 bases between. Germline values: CDR1 MNHEY, CDR2 SVGAGI. The CDR3 is CASRTPSLGTQYF. CDR3 coding DNA: TGTGCCAGCAGGACGCCTAGCTTGGGGACCCAGTACTTC.

This chain joins TRBV7-2 and TRBJ2-7; no firm D call. CDR3 length: 15 residues. CDR1 and CDR2 (germline): SGHTA, FQGNSA. V gave up 4 bases and J gave up 2 bases, with 15 bases separating them. The CDR3 DNA follows: TGTGCCAGCAGCTCGGTCTTCGGGCGTACCTACGAGCAGTACTTC. Translated: CASSSVFGRTYEQYF.

This clone was seen a single time. J is TRBJ2-1 and V is TRBV5-1, with TRBD2 matching 13 bases. With 5 bases clipped from V and 8 bases from J, the junction kept 10 bases outside the gene matches. CDR3 length: 16 residues. The germline CDR1 and CDR2 sequences are SGHRS and YFSETQ. This chain's CDR3 is CASRGIGLAGVYEQFF. The DNA for the CDR3 is TGCGCCAGCAGGGGGATCGGACTAGCGGGAGTCTATGAGCAGTTCTTC.

The chain recombines TRBV2 with TRBJ2-4, with TRBD2 matching over 10 bases. V lost 7 bases to trimming and J lost 0 bases; unmatched junction nucleotides: 12. The length of the CDR3 is 18 residues. Germline V gene lookup returns CDR1 SNHLY and CDR2 FYNNEI. CDR3 bases: TGTGCCAGCACTCGACGAGCTAGCGGGGGAATAGCCAAAAACATTCAGTACTTC. As protein: CASTRRASGGIAKNIQYF. Complete variable domain (other parts from reference TRBV2 and TRBJ2-4): EPEVTQTPSHQVTQMGQEVILRCVPISNHLYFYWYRQILGQKVEFLVSFYNNEISEKSEIFDDQFSVERPDGSNFTLKIRSTKLEDSAMYFCASTRRASGGIAKNIQYFGAGTRLSVL.

To note about this clone: The same CDR3 arises from other DNA sequences in this sample as well. This chain uses TRBV5-1 with TRBJ1-4; TRBD1 agrees at 7 bases. CDR1 is SGHRS, CDR2 YFSETQ, per germline. The CDR3 runs 13 residues. Trimming at V came to 4 bases and at J to 7 bases, leaving 4 bases not matched to a gene. CDR3 amino acids: CASSGGTAEKLFF. In DNA, the CDR3 is TGCGCCAGCAGCGGGGGGACAGCTGAAAAACTGTTTTTT.